The 9 T cell receptor beta chains below come from one sample, sequenced in a study of OX40 agonist ivuxolimab in advanced cancers. Only in-frame clones appear in the TCRdb table, and some are missing; sequencing was by immunoSEQ multiplex PCR. The table lists more than 45,000 clones, about 81% of them singletons. This specimen was CD4+ or CD8+ T cells sorted from blood, taken in a trial of the OX40 agonist ivuxolimab. The receptor set was obtained from an adult with an advanced solid tumor such as melanoma, head and neck, liver or kidney cancer.

The table lists this clone with a few counts. The chain uses TRBV29-1 and TRBJ2-7; the D gene could be TRBD1 or TRBD2 (5 bases each). Germline CDR1 SQVTM, CDR2 ANQGSEA. This CDR3 contains 13 residues. V lost 7 bases, J lost 6 bases, and 19 bases lay in between. CDR3 amino acids: CSAGGTGAGEQYF. In DNA form, the CDR3 reads TGCAGCGCTGGGGGAACGGGTGCGGGCGAGCAGTACTTC.

This clone was counted only a few times. Compared with germline, one end of the junction differs, possibly owing to a read error. The chain combines TRBV28 with TRBJ2-7, with 8 bases fitting TRBD2. There are 13 residues in the CDR3. Germline CDR1 MDHEN, CDR2 SYDVKM. CDR3 DNA: TGCTCGACTGATAGCGGGGCCGACTACGAGCAGTACTTC. Translation: CSTDSGADYEQYF.

The CDR3 DNA sequence: TGCGCCAGCAGCCACGCAGGGGAGGACTATGGCTACACCTTC. It specifies CASSHAGEDYGYTF. The chain links TRBV4-3 to TRBJ1-2; TRBD1 is a possible D gene (6 bases). Germline lookup yields CDR1 LGHNA and CDR2 YSLEER. Trimming took 3 bases from V and 3 from J, leaving 11 bases between them. The CDR3 has 14 residues.

This chain connects TRBV7-7 to TRBJ2-3, with D possibly TRBD2 on 6 matching bases. The V end lost 2 bases, the J end lost 2 bases, and 11 bases lay between the germline ends. The CDR3 loop spans 15 amino acids. From germline, CDR1 is SSHAT and CDR2 FNYEAQ (reference sequence). CDR3 bases: TGTGCCAGCAGCTTAAGCGCGGGGACCACAGATACGCAGTATTTT. It codes for CASSLSAGTTDTQYF. Complete variable domain (other parts from reference TRBV7-7 and TRBJ2-3): GAGVSQSPRYKVTKRGQDVTLRCDPISSHATLYWYQQALGQGPEFLTYFNYEAQPDKSGLPSDRFSAERPEGSISTLTIQRTEQRDSAMYRCASSLSAGTTDTQYFGPGTRLTVL.

The chain links TRBV27 to TRBJ1-5; D may be TRBD1 (6 bases). This CDR3 spans 14 amino acids. Germline CDR1 is MNHEY and CDR2 is SMNVEV (reference sequence). V lost 6 bases and J 4 bases, leaving 13 bases between the germline ends. The CDR3 nucleotides read TGTGCCAGCAGCACGGGACAAAGAAATCAGCCCCAGCATTTT. Translation: CASSTGQRNQPQHF.

Only a few counts were recorded for this clone. This chain's CDR3 is CASQLLGGGREKLFF. CDR3 nucleotides: TGTGCCAGTCAACTTCTGGGGGGCGGTCGTGAAAAACTGTTTTTT. This rearrangement joins TRBV28 to TRBJ1-4; possibly TRBD1 for D (6 bases). Germline-derived CDR1 and CDR2 are MDHEN and SYDVKM. CDR3 length: 15 residues. Between the trimmed V and J ends, which lost 9 bases and 7 bases, there was a span of 21 bases.

The chain combines TRBV27 with TRBJ2-1; 9 nucleotides agree with TRBD2. This CDR3 has 17 residues. Per the germline V gene, CDR1 is MNHEY and CDR2 is SMNVEV (reference sequence). V shed 4 bases, J shed 5 bases, and the junction held 12 bases outside the gene matches. The CDR3 reads CASSSPFSGSVDNEQFF. CDR3 DNA: TGTGCCAGCAGTTCCCCTTTTAGCGGGAGTGTCGACAATGAGCAGTTCTTC.

With respect to this clone: The junction departs from germline at one end; a sequencing error may be responsible. The V gene is TRBV2, the J gene TRBJ1-3; D gene ambiguous. The CDR3 has 13 amino acids. Germline V gives CDR1 SNHLY, CDR2 FYNNEI. The chain's CDR3 is CASTIRAGNTIYF. The CDR3 coding sequence is TGTGCCAGCACTATAAGGGCTGGGAACACCATATATTTT.

The chain carries TRBV5-1 and TRBJ2-3, with 9 positions matching TRBD1. Germline CDR1 and CDR2: SGHRS and YFSETQ. With 4 bases clipped from V and 3 bases from J, the junction kept 3 bases outside the gene matches. This CDR3 is 14 amino acids long. Here the CDR3 reads CASSMTGGTDTQYF. Written as DNA, the CDR3 is TGCGCCAGCAGCATGACAGGGGGGACAGATACGCAGTATTTT.